These T cell receptor beta chains were read from a single sample in a study of regulatory T cells in long-lasting Graves disease. TCRdb used MiXCR to reprocess the multiplex PCR reads, holding one entry per CDR3 protein. The sample has 450,000 or so distinct CDR3 sequences; 20% to 25% are singletons. Sequences were derived from peripheral blood mononuclear cells (PBMCs), sampled when the disease was refractory, from a patient treated with antithyroid drugs. The receptors originated from a female donor with Graves disease. The CDR3 runs from the conserved cysteine through the conserved F or W. The D gene is left open where the match is weak. Rows give clone size only sometimes, using once, few, many, or a class for an expanded clone.

CDR3aa: CASSEFGSSSYNEQFF; CDR3nt: TGTGCCAGCAGTGAATTTGGGTCTAGCTCCTACAATGAGCAGTTCTTC; abundance: NA; j_gene: TRBJ2-1; v_gene: TRBV6-1; d_gene: NA
CDR3aa: CASSMYGQYSNQPQHF; CDR3nt: TGTGCCAGTAGTATGTATGGACAGTATAGCAATCAGCCCCAGCATTTT; abundance: NA; j_gene: TRBJ1-5; v_gene: TRBV19; d_gene: NA
CDR3aa: CATLSGGNTEAFF; CDR3nt: TGTGCCACTTTGTCGGGGGGGAACACTGAAGCTTTCTTT; abundance: NA; j_gene: TRBJ1-1; v_gene: TRBV10-3; d_gene: NA
CDR3aa: CAWTGDPDQPQHF; CDR3nt: TGTGCCTGGACGGGGGACCCAGATCAGCCCCAGCATTTT; abundance: few; j_gene: TRBJ1-5; v_gene: TRBV30; d_gene: NA
CDR3aa: CASSYSIPPLGQKAFF; CDR3nt: TGTGCCAGCAGTTACTCGATCCCTCCGTTGGGGCAGAAAGCTTTCTTT; abundance: many; j_gene: TRBJ1-1; v_gene: TRBV6-5; d_gene: NA
CDR3aa: CASAMRAGANVLTF; CDR3nt: TGTGCCAGTGCCATGAGGGCTGGGGCCAACGTCCTGACTTTC; abundance: few; j_gene: TRBJ2-6; v_gene: TRBV7-2; d_gene: NA
CDR3aa: CASSLEGGGKGTQYF; CDR3nt: TGTGCCAGCAGTTTAGAAGGTGGGGGCAAGGGGACCCAGTACTTC; abundance: few; j_gene: TRBJ2-5; v_gene: TRBV28; d_gene: NA
CDR3aa: CASLRGASQHGELFF; CDR3nt: TGTGCCAGCCTCCGGGGGGCCAGCCAACACGGGGAGCTGTTTTTT; abundance: many; j_gene: TRBJ2-2; v_gene: TRBV28; d_gene: NA
CDR3aa: CASRPQGSYNSPLHF; CDR3nt: TGTGCCAGCAGGCCTCAGGGGTCCTATAATTCACCCCTCCACTTT; abundance: many; j_gene: TRBJ1-6; v_gene: TRBV28; d_gene: NA
CDR3aa: CASSQETGAYSPLHF; CDR3nt: TGTGCCAGCAGCCAAGAGACAGGGGCCTACTCACCCCTCCACTTT; abundance: NA; j_gene: TRBJ1-6; v_gene: TRBV3-1; d_gene: TRBD1
CDR3aa: CASSVMSGGTYEQYF; CDR3nt: TGTGCCAGCAGCGTTATGAGCGGGGGCACATACGAGCAGTACTTC; abundance: NA; j_gene: TRBJ2-7; v_gene: TRBV9; d_gene: TRBD2
CDR3aa: CASSPSQGLHNSPLHF; CDR3nt: TGTGCCAGCAGCCCCTCACAGGGGCTCCATAATTCACCCCTCCACTTT; abundance: few; j_gene: TRBJ1-6; v_gene: TRBV9; d_gene: TRBD1
CDR3aa: CASSEPWDTEAFF; CDR3nt: TGTGCCAGCAGTGAGCCGTGGGACACTGAAGCTTTCTTT; abundance: many; j_gene: TRBJ1-1; v_gene: TRBV28; d_gene: NA
CDR3aa: CASTPGGGDTEAFF; CDR3nt: TGCGCCAGCACCCCTGGGGGGGGGGACACTGAAGCTTTCTTT; abundance: NA; j_gene: TRBJ1-1; v_gene: TRBV10-1; d_gene: NA
CDR3aa: CASSSRGDATEAFF; CDR3nt: TGTGCCAGCAGCTCGAGGGGGGATGCTACTGAAGCTTTCTTT; abundance: many; j_gene: TRBJ1-1; v_gene: TRBV5-5; d_gene: NA
CDR3aa: CAWSVGTTNTGELFF; CDR3nt: TGTGCCTGGAGTGTTGGGACAACGAACACCGGGGAGCTGTTTTTT; abundance: NA; j_gene: TRBJ2-2; v_gene: TRBV30; d_gene: NA
CDR3aa: CASSLRLAGATDTQYF; CDR3nt: TGTGCCAGCAGCCTCCGACTAGCGGGGGCCACAGATACGCAGTATTTT; abundance: few; j_gene: TRBJ2-3; v_gene: TRBV3-1; d_gene: TRBD2
CDR3aa: CASSQNYNDEAFF; CDR3nt: TGTGCCAGCAGCCAAAACTATAACGATGAAGCTTTCTTT; abundance: NA; j_gene: TRBJ1-1; v_gene: TRBV4-2; d_gene: NA
CDR3aa: CSVGTTYEQHF; CDR3nt: TGCAGCGTTGGTACGACCTACGAGCAGCACTTC; abundance: NA; j_gene: TRBJ2-7; v_gene: TRBV29-1; d_gene: NA
CDR3aa: CASSPSTGVALSPLHF; CDR3nt: TGTGCCAGCAGCCCCTCGACAGGGGTGGCTCTTTCACCCCTCCACTTT; abundance: NA; j_gene: TRBJ1-6; v_gene: TRBV5-6; d_gene: TRBD1
CDR3aa: CATSRDGAGGQTQYF; CDR3nt: TGTGCCACCAGCAGAGATGGGGCGGGGGGGCAGACCCAGTACTTC; abundance: few; j_gene: TRBJ2-5; v_gene: TRBV15; d_gene: TRBD2
CDR3aa: CASSPETGGGYGYTF; CDR3nt: TGTGCCAGTAGTCCGGAGACAGGGGGTGGCTATGGCTACACCTTC; abundance: few; j_gene: TRBJ1-2; v_gene: TRBV19; d_gene: TRBD1
CDR3aa: CSAIRAGNTIYF; CDR3nt: TGCAGTGCTATTAGGGCCGGAAACACCATATATTTT; abundance: NA; j_gene: TRBJ1-3; v_gene: TRBV20-1; d_gene: NA
CDR3aa: CASSPLWSSYNSPLHF; CDR3nt: TGTGCCAGCAGCCCGTTGTGGAGCTCCTATAATTCACCCCTCCACTTT; abundance: many; j_gene: TRBJ1-6; v_gene: TRBV28; d_gene: NA
CDR3aa: CATSGAGEQETQYF; CDR3nt: TGTGCCACTTCGGGGGCAGGGGAACAAGAGACCCAGTACTTC; abundance: NA; j_gene: TRBJ2-5; v_gene: TRBV6-1; d_gene: NA
CDR3aa: CASSHTRDLGTDTQYF; CDR3nt: TGTGCCAGCAGCCACACCCGGGACTTAGGCACAGATACGCAGTATTTT; abundance: NA; j_gene: TRBJ2-3; v_gene: TRBV7-2; d_gene: NA
CDR3aa: CASSRRTSGETQYF; CDR3nt: TGTGCCAGCAGCAGGAGGACCAGCGGGGAGACCCAGTACTTC; abundance: few; j_gene: TRBJ2-5; v_gene: TRBV13; d_gene: NA
CDR3aa: CASSTRQEQETQYF; CDR3nt: TGTGCCAGTTCTACCAGACAGGAGCAAGAGACCCAGTACTTC; abundance: few; j_gene: TRBJ2-5; v_gene: TRBV14; d_gene: NA
CDR3aa: CASSSPSGGADTQYF; CDR3nt: TGTGCCAGCAGCTCCCCAAGCGGAGGGGCAGATACGCAGTATTTT; abundance: NA; j_gene: TRBJ2-3; v_gene: TRBV28; d_gene: NA
CDR3aa: CSAEGHQYYGYTF; CDR3nt: TGCAGTGCTGAGGGACACCAATACTATGGCTACACCTTC; abundance: many; j_gene: TRBJ1-2; v_gene: TRBV20-1; d_gene: NA
CDR3aa: CASSLGLWGGQSYEQYF; CDR3nt: TGTGCCAGCAGTTTGGGCCTCTGGGGGGGACAGTCCTACGAGCAGTACTTC; abundance: many; j_gene: TRBJ2-7; v_gene: TRBV28; d_gene: NA
CDR3aa: CASTPDGELFF; CDR3nt: TGTGCCAGCACCCCTGACGGGGAACTGTTTTTT; abundance: few; j_gene: TRBJ2-2; v_gene: TRBV6-1; d_gene: NA
CDR3aa: CSATSHRDRQGNQPQHF; CDR3nt: TGCAGTGCTACTTCGCACCGCGACCGACAGGGGAATCAGCCCCAGCATTTT; abundance: many; j_gene: TRBJ1-5; v_gene: TRBV20-1; d_gene: TRBD1
CDR3aa: CASSGGGNMNTEAFF; CDR3nt: TGTGCCAGCAGCGGTGGGGGCAACATGAACACTGAAGCTTTCTTT; abundance: NA; j_gene: TRBJ1-1; v_gene: TRBV9; d_gene: NA
CDR3aa: CASSLSSLTGDGYTF; CDR3nt: TGTGCCAGCAGTTTATCCTCCCTAACCGGGGACGGCTACACCTTC; abundance: many; j_gene: TRBJ1-2; v_gene: TRBV28; d_gene: NA
CDR3aa: CASSGQGTYEQYF; CDR3nt: TGTGCCAGCAGTGGTCAGGGTACCTACGAGCAGTACTTC; abundance: many; j_gene: TRBJ2-7; v_gene: TRBV2; d_gene: NA
CDR3aa: CASSFRGLGGYTF; CDR3nt: TGTGCCAGCAGTTTTCGGGGATTGGGCGGCTACACCTTC; abundance: many; j_gene: TRBJ1-2; v_gene: TRBV27; d_gene: NA
CDR3aa: CASSLQAGGPSTGELFF; CDR3nt: TGTGCCAGCAGCTTACAAGCGGGGGGGCCGAGCACCGGGGAGCTGTTTTTT; abundance: few; j_gene: TRBJ2-2; v_gene: TRBV7-2; d_gene: TRBD2
CDR3aa: CASSLNRSPLHF; CDR3nt: TGTGCCAGCAGTTTAAACCGTTCACCCCTCCACTTT; abundance: many; j_gene: TRBJ1-6; v_gene: TRBV27; d_gene: NA
CDR3aa: CASSSRPGQPGDGYTF; CDR3nt: TGCGCCAGCAGCTCAAGACCCGGACAGCCTGGGGATGGCTACACCTTC; abundance: many; j_gene: TRBJ1-2; v_gene: TRBV5-1; d_gene: NA
CDR3aa: CASSEQGQETQYF; CDR3nt: TGTGCCAGCAGTGAACAGGGGCAAGAGACCCAGTACTTC; abundance: many; j_gene: TRBJ2-5; v_gene: TRBV2; d_gene: NA
CDR3aa: CASSLGGPGEQFF; CDR3nt: TGTGCCAGCAGCTTAGGCGGCCCTGGTGAGCAGTTCTTC; abundance: few; j_gene: TRBJ2-1; v_gene: TRBV11-2; d_gene: NA
CDR3aa: CASSPWDSYEQYF; CDR3nt: TGTGCCAGCAGCCCCTGGGACAGCTACGAGCAGTACTTC; abundance: many; j_gene: TRBJ2-7; v_gene: TRBV5-1; d_gene: TRBD1
CDR3aa: CATSLTDPGQISYNSPLHF; CDR3nt: TGTGCCACCAGCTTGACAGATCCGGGACAGATTTCCTATAATTCACCCCTCCACTTT; abundance: many; j_gene: TRBJ1-6; v_gene: TRBV15; d_gene: TRBD1
CDR3aa: CASRRTGGSYEQYF; CDR3nt: TGTGCCAGCAGACGGACAGGGGGTAGCTACGAGCAGTACTTC; abundance: many; j_gene: TRBJ2-7; v_gene: TRBV12-3/TRBV12-4; d_gene: TRBD1
CDR3aa: CASSLSPANYGYTF; CDR3nt: TGTGCCAGCAGTTTATCCCCCGCTAACTATGGCTACACCTTC; abundance: many; j_gene: TRBJ1-2; v_gene: TRBV12-3/TRBV12-4; d_gene: NA
CDR3aa: CAISVTGPRFSQPQHF; CDR3nt: TGTGCCATCAGTGTAACAGGGCCTCGTTTCAGTCAGCCCCAGCATTTT; abundance: many; j_gene: TRBJ1-5; v_gene: TRBV10-3; d_gene: NA
CDR3aa: CSAKTGTGAYEQYF; CDR3nt: TGCAGTGCTAAAACCGGGACAGGGGCCTACGAGCAGTACTTC; abundance: few; j_gene: TRBJ2-7; v_gene: TRBV20-1; d_gene: TRBD1
CDR3aa: CASSPPGQYYEQYF; CDR3nt: TGTGCCAGCAGTCCCCCGGGACAGTACTACGAGCAGTACTTC; abundance: few; j_gene: TRBJ2-7; v_gene: TRBV6-2/TRBV6-3; d_gene: TRBD1
CDR3aa: CASSEEGLNSNQPQHF; CDR3nt: TGTGCCAGCAGTGAAGAGGGTCTAAATAGCAATCAGCCCCAGCATTTT; abundance: NA; j_gene: TRBJ1-5; v_gene: TRBV2; d_gene: NA
CDR3aa: CAYTQGYGQPQHF; CDR3nt: TGTGCCTATACACAGGGGTATGGTCAGCCCCAGCATTTT; abundance: many; j_gene: TRBJ1-5; v_gene: TRBV30; d_gene: TRBD1
CDR3aa: CASSPVYGSGYEQYF; CDR3nt: TGTGCCAGTAGTCCCGTTTACGGGAGTGGATACGAGCAGTACTTC; abundance: NA; j_gene: TRBJ2-7; v_gene: TRBV19; d_gene: NA
CDR3aa: CASSLALRGQETQYF; CDR3nt: TGTGCCAGCAGCTTAGCGCTCAGGGGCCAAGAGACCCAGTACTTC; abundance: many; j_gene: TRBJ2-5; v_gene: TRBV7-9; d_gene: NA
CDR3aa: CSVGPLGTPREQYF; CDR3nt: TGCAGCGTCGGACCATTAGGGACCCCAAGGGAGCAGTACTTC; abundance: few; j_gene: TRBJ2-7; v_gene: TRBV29-1; d_gene: NA
CDR3aa: CASSLVPQGRGQETQYF; CDR3nt: TGTGCCAGCAGCTTAGTTCCCCAGGGGAGAGGCCAAGAGACCCAGTACTTC; abundance: many; j_gene: TRBJ2-5; v_gene: TRBV7-2; d_gene: NA